This record covers a single TCR beta chain. This entry belongs to a study of shared clonotypes between healthy human individuals. In the study overall: Donor ages ranged 18 to 49 years: a couple of women, a few men.

The CDR3 is 14 amino acids. V was clipped by 2 bases and J by 2 bases; unmatched bases: 4. Germline assignment: CDR1 SGHDT and CDR2 YYEEEE. Sequencing was performed with immunoSEQ multiplex PCR; in TCRdb, only in-frame clones are kept and a portion is missing. Of more than 1.2 million clones in the sample, approximately 98.5% are singletons; the top ten hold 0.36%. The clonotype originates from a man aged 30-40 years in good health. The sample taken for sequencing was naive CD4+ T cells sorted from blood. Subset in this sample: CD45RA+ positively selected. This chain joins TRBV5-6 and TRBJ2-7, with TRBD1 matching 7 bases. The CDR3, as DNA: TGTGCCAGCAGCTTCCGGGACAGAACCTACGAGCAGTACTTC. Its translation is CASSFRDRTYEQYF.